One sample yielded the 27 T cell receptor beta chains listed below, sequenced in a study of T cell responses to AZD1222 COVID-19 vaccine. Assay: immunoSEQ multiplex PCR; the TCRdb copy retains only in-frame clones and omits some. Here the sample spans approximately 88,000 clones, approximately 90% being singletons. The sequenced sample was peripheral blood, obtained on day 0 of AZD1222 vaccination. The receptors were gathered from an adult in good health.

V gene TRBV10-3 combines with J gene TRBJ1-6; D perhaps matches TRBD1 (6 bases). The CDR3 totals 15 residues. V was trimmed by 8 bases and J by 3 bases, leaving 14 bases between them. Germline CDR1 ENHRY, CDR2 SYGVKD. CDR3 in amino acids: CAIRSPGDYNSPLHF. CDR3 in DNA: TGTGCCATCCGGTCCCCAGGGGACTATAATTCACCCCTCCACTTT.

This chain uses TRBV27 with TRBJ1-5; D is ambiguous. CDR1 MNHEY and CDR2 SMNVEV come from the germline V gene (reference sequence). V was cut by 3 bases and J by 4 bases, with 7 bases left in between. CDR3 length: 13 residues. The CDR3 DNA is TGTGCCAGCAGTTTCGGCGAAAATCAGCCCCAGCATTTT. Protein sequence: CASSFGENQPQHF.

The rearrangement links TRBV10-1 to TRBJ2-1; D is ambiguous. Germline V gene data show CDR1 as WNHNN and CDR2 as SYGVQD (reference sequence). The CDR3 covers 13 residues. Trimming stripped 2 bases from V and 4 bases from J, with 6 bases between. The CDR3, as DNA: TGCGCCAGCAGTGAGACAGTGTACAATGAGCAGTTCTTC. As protein: CASSETVYNEQFF.

This chain joins TRBV28 and TRBJ1-2, with D unclear. This CDR3 contains 15 residues. CDR1 MDHEN and CDR2 SYDVKM come from the germline V gene. V lost 2 bases to trimming and J lost 0 bases, with 10 bases between them. The CDR3 DNA reads TGTGCCAGCAGTTTAGGAGGGCCCTCTAACTATGGCTACACCTTC. This gives the protein CASSLGGPSNYGYTF.

V is TRBV18 and J is TRBJ2-7; 10 bases are a match to TRBD2. The ends lost 3 bases at V and 4 bases at J; junction bases unmatched: 6. Germline lookup yields CDR1 KGHSH and CDR2 LQKENI. This CDR3 region has 15 residues. CDR3 DNA: TGTGCCAGCTCACCGGGTAGCGGGAGGCTGTACGAGCAGTACTTC. This gives the protein CASSPGSGRLYEQYF.

The chain links TRBV7-6 to TRBJ2-1; 8 positions match TRBD2. V was clipped by 1 base and J by 4 bases; unmatched bases: 6. The length of the CDR3 is 16 residues. Germline V gene data show CDR1 as SGHVS and CDR2 as FNYEAQ. The CDR3 region has the DNA TGTGCCAGCAGCTTAGTACTCGGGAGGGGGTACAATGAGCAGTTCTTC. It yields the protein CASSLVLGRGYNEQFF.

The rearrangement joins TRBV5-1 to TRBJ2-7; 8 bases map to TRBD2. V shed 1 base and J 2 bases; nucleotides not matched to a gene: 5. The CDR3 totals 15 residues. Germline V gene data show CDR1 as SGHRS and CDR2 as YFSETQ. CDR3 DNA sequence: TGCGCCAGCAGCTTGTCCGGGACTAGTCCCTACGAGCAGTACTTC. Its protein is CASSLSGTSPYEQYF.

The rearrangement joins TRBV11-2 to TRBJ2-5, with D tentatively TRBD2 (5 bases). Germline values: CDR1 SGHAT, CDR2 FQNNGV. The V gene lost 3 bases and the J gene lost 5 bases, with 13 bases spanning the gap. This CDR3 spans 14 amino acids. CDR3 residues: CASSFGSGEETQYF. CDR3 nucleotide sequence: TGTGCCAGCAGCTTCGGCAGTGGGGAGGAGACCCAGTACTTC.

The chain is built from TRBV27 and TRBJ2-7; no definite D call. V was shortened by 3 bases and J by 3 bases, with 9 bases between the two germline ends. This CDR3 has 13 amino acids. Germline V gene sequence: CDR1 MNHEY, CDR2 SMNVEV (reference sequence). CDR3 amino acids: CASSFRTSYEQYF. In DNA, the CDR3 is TGTGCCAGCAGTTTCAGAACAAGCTACGAGCAGTACTTC.

The chain couples TRBV11-2 to TRBJ2-5, with D hard to call. The germline CDR1 and CDR2 sequences are SGHAT and FQNNGV. CDR3 length: 15 amino acids. Trimming cost V 2 bases and J 5 bases, with 15 bases left between them. CDR3 region: CASSLKEPWLETQYF. In DNA form, the CDR3 reads TGTGCCAGCAGCTTAAAGGAACCCTGGTTGGAGACCCAGTACTTC.

In its sample, this clone was seen once. CDR3 DNA: TGTGCCAGCAGCTTGGCCGGGACAGGGGCCTATAATTCACCCCTCCACTTT. It translates to CASSLAGTGAYNSPLHF. V gene TRBV7-9 combines with J gene TRBJ1-6; 10 nucleotides align to TRBD1. The CDR3 length is 17 residues. Germline assignment: CDR1 SEHNR and CDR2 FQNEAQ (reference sequence). The V gene end was trimmed by 3 bases and the J gene end by 2 bases; junction bases not matched to a gene: 4.

This chain uses TRBV5-1 with TRBJ2-7; 13 positions match TRBD2. V lost 0 bases to trimming and J lost 2 bases; unmatched junction nucleotides: 5. The CDR3 is made up of 17 amino acids. Germline V gives CDR1 SGHRS, CDR2 YFSETQ. The CDR3 sequence is CASSLATGLAGPYEQYF. The CDR3 nucleotides are TGCGCCAGCAGCTTGGCGACGGGACTAGCGGGACCCTACGAGCAGTACTTC.

The chain has TRBV3-1 (or the pseudogene TRBV3-2) and TRBJ2-2; 10 bases match TRBD2. J was trimmed by 6 bases and V by 6 bases; bases with no gene match: 7. Germline CDR1 LGHDT, CDR2 YNNKEL (reference sequence). This CDR3 region has 15 residues. This chain's CDR3 is CASRRTSGVSGELFF. In DNA form, the CDR3 reads TGTGCCAGCAGAAGGACTAGCGGAGTCTCCGGGGAGCTGTTTTTT.

CDR3 in DNA: TGTGCCAGTAGTCCCGGGGCCTCCTATGGCTACACCTTC. It codes for CASSPGASYGYTF. J is TRBJ1-2 and V is TRBV19; weak D call: TRBD1 (5 bases). CDR3 size: 13 residues. V lost 5 bases to trimming and J lost 4 bases, with 11 bases between them. Germline CDR1 is LNHDA and CDR2 is SQIVND (reference sequence).

The chain has TRBV24-1 and TRBJ2-4, with D uncertain. The germline V and J ends were trimmed by 3 bases and 9 bases, with 5 bases remaining between them. The germline V gene has CDR1 KGHDR and CDR2 SFDVKD. The CDR3 has 11 amino acids. The CDR3: CATSDNLIQYF. DNA of the CDR3: TGTGCCACCAGTGATAATCTCATTCAGTACTTC.

The V and J genes are TRBV7-8 and TRBJ2-7, with 7 bases lining up with TRBD2. From germline, CDR1 is SGHVS and CDR2 FQNEAQ. CDR3 size: 16 residues. V lost 3 bases to trimming and J lost 4 bases; unmatched junction nucleotides: 12. The CDR3 coding sequence is TGTGCCAGCAGCTTGTCGGCCGACGGGGGAGGGTACGAGCAGTACTTC. It specifies CASSLSADGGGYEQYF. Looking up the rest from reference TRBV7-8 and TRBJ2-7 gives the full variable domain: GAGVSQSPRYKVAKRGQDVALRCDPISGHVSLFWYQQALGQGPEFLTYFQNEAQLDKSGLPSDRFFAERPEGSVSTLKIQRTQQEDSAVYLCASSLSADGGGYEQYFGPGTRLTVT.

The chain has TRBV24-1 and TRBJ2-3; D remains unclear. V gave up 9 bases and J gave up 0 bases, with 12 bases separating them. Germline V gene data show CDR1 as KGHDR and CDR2 as SFDVKD. This CDR3 comprises 14 residues. The CDR3 DNA is TGTGCCACCCAAACGGCGTTGAGCACAGATACGCAGTATTTT. It specifies CATQTALSTDTQYF.

The rearrangement uses TRBV29-1 and TRBJ2-7; weak D call: TRBD1 (5 bases). CDR3 length: 12 amino acids. Trimming took 6 bases from V and 1 from J, leaving 10 bases between them. Germline CDR1 SQVTM, CDR2 ANQGSEA. The CDR3 loop is CSVGHGSYEQYF. The CDR3 DNA is TGCAGCGTCGGACACGGGTCCTACGAGCAGTACTTC.

The chain uses TRBV15 and TRBJ1-1; 7 nucleotides align to TRBD1. CDR3 length equals 14 residues. Germline-derived CDR1 and CDR2 are LNHNV and YYDKDF (reference sequence). With 3 bases clipped from V and 3 bases from J, the junction kept 4 bases outside the gene matches. CDR3 loop: CATSRRQGHTEAFF. In DNA, the CDR3 is TGTGCCACCAGCAGGAGACAGGGCCACACTGAAGCTTTCTTT.

This clone has a single count. This rearrangement joins TRBV29-1 to TRBJ2-7; no clear D gene. Trimming took 4 bases from V and 9 from J, leaving 22 bases between them. This CDR3 comprises 14 residues. CDR1 is SQVTM, CDR2 ANQGSEA, per germline. Here the CDR3 DNA reads TGCAGCGTTGCCCAAAGGGTAGAGCCTCCGGGGCAGTACTTC. Translated: CSVAQRVEPPGQYF.

This clone was detected once. The CDR3 DNA follows: TGTGCCAGCACCGTAACAGGGGGAAGAACCTATGGCTACACCTTC. The encoded protein is CASTVTGGRTYGYTF. The chain links TRBV28 to TRBJ1-2; 8 bases agree with TRBD1. Trimming removed 7 bases from V and 4 bases from J; junction bases left unmatched: 11. The CDR3 has 15 residues. Germline V gives CDR1 MDHEN, CDR2 SYDVKM.

The CDR3 DNA sequence: TGTGCTCTACTTGGGTGGTCCATCGATAATTCACCCCTCCACTTT. Translated: CALLGWSIDNSPLHF. J is TRBJ1-6 and V is TRBV27; D not resolved. The CDR3 loop spans 15 amino acids. CDR1 is MNHEY and CDR2 is SMNVEV in the germline V gene (reference sequence).

The rearrangement links TRBV7-9 to TRBJ2-5; perhaps TRBD2 as D (6 bases). Between the trimmed V and J ends, which lost 4 bases and 5 bases, there was a span of 17 bases. The CDR3 is made up of 15 amino acids. From germline, CDR1 is SEHNR and CDR2 FQNEAQ (reference sequence). DNA for the CDR3: TGTGCCAGCAGCTCGACCCGGATGGCGGGGGAGACCCAGTACTTC. As protein: CASSSTRMAGETQYF.

The chain couples TRBV2 to TRBJ2-2, with a tentative D call TRBD1 (6 bases). Germline values: CDR1 SNHLY, CDR2 FYNNEI. The CDR3 extends over 14 amino acids. The V end lost 10 bases, the J end lost 1 base, and 13 bases lay between the germline ends. CDR3 DNA: TGTGCCATCCCCCAGGGGAGGAACACCGGGGAGCTGTTTTTT. This translates into CAIPQGRNTGELFF.

This clone was recorded only once. CDR3 protein: CASSESPAGDYTQYF. The CDR3 DNA sequence: TGTGCCAGCAGTGAAAGTCCAGCGGGAGACTATACGCAGTATTTT. The V gene is TRBV6-1, the J gene TRBJ2-3, with 8 bases fitting TRBD2. In germline, CDR1 is MNHNS, CDR2 SASEGT. There are 15 residues in the CDR3. J gave up 7 bases and V 2 bases, and 8 bases lay outside the gene matches.

The rearrangement links TRBV6-5 to TRBJ1-3; no firm D call. The V end was cut by 6 bases, the J end by 0 bases, with 12 bases between. This CDR3 spans 15 amino acids. Germline CDR1 and CDR2: MNHEY and SVGAGI. The CDR3 sequence is CASRLSQNSGNTIYF. CDR3 bases: TGTGCCAGCAGACTGAGTCAAAACTCTGGAAACACCATATATTTT.

The V gene is TRBV19, the J gene TRBJ2-3; 8 bases match TRBD2. The CDR3 extends over 14 amino acids. CDR1 is LNHDA, CDR2 SQIVND, per germline (reference sequence). Trimming at V came to 9 bases and at J to 5 bases, leaving 10 bases not matched to a gene. CDR3 in amino acids: CARPPGLVGDTQYF. CDR3 sequence (DNA): TGTGCCAGGCCACCGGGACTAGTGGGAGATACGCAGTATTTT. Supplemented by reference TRBV19 and TRBJ2-3, the full variable domain reads DGGITQSPKYLFRKEGQNVTLSCEQNLNHDAMYWYRQDPGQGLRLIYYSQIVNDFQKGDIAEGYSVSREKKESFPLTVTSAQKNPTAFYLCARPPGLVGDTQYFGPGTRLTVL.